The 7 T cell receptor beta chains below were found in one sample sequenced in a study of T cell repertoires in cytomegalovirus infection. TCRdb recomputed calls from the reads with MiXCR, one row per CDR3 protein. The sample yields some 320,000 distinct CDR3 sequences, 8% to 10% seen once. Sequenced sample: PBMCs. The receptors were gathered from a human donor in good health (CMV status not recorded). Some clones in this sample may be carry-over from other donors' samples.

This clonotype was seen a few times. The chain joins TRBV12-3 or TRBV12-4 to TRBJ1-5; D unclear. The CDR3 extends over 15 amino acids. Deletions cut 5 bases from V and 4 bases from J, with 15 bases between. The CDR3, as DNA: TGTGCCAGCAGTCCAGGTTGGCAAGGTAATCAGCCCCAGCATTTT. It specifies CASSPGWQGNQPQHF.

This clonotype was detected many times. The chain has TRBV7-8 and TRBJ2-3; 12 positions agree with TRBD2. The germline V gene encodes CDR1 SGHVS and CDR2 FQNEAQ. The junction had 8 bases not matched to a gene; V was cut back by 6 bases and J by 4 bases. This CDR3 region has 16 residues. The CDR3 region has the DNA TGTGCCAGCAGGCTGACGACTAGCGGGAGAGCAGATACGCAGTATTTT. Translating gives CASRLTTSGRADTQYF. The whole variable domain, filled in from reference TRBV7-8 and TRBJ2-3, reads GAGVSQSPRYKVAKRGQDVALRCDPISGHVSLFWYQQALGQGPEFLTYFQNEAQLDKSGLPSDRFFAERPEGSVSTLKIQRTQQEDSAVYLCASRLTTSGRADTQYFGPGTRLTVL.

This clonotype was recorded many times. This chain uses TRBV28 with TRBJ2-3, with D tentatively TRBD2 (5 bases). V was trimmed by 6 bases and J by 1 base, leaving 14 bases between them. CDR3 length: 15 residues. CDR1 is MDHEN, CDR2 SYDVKM, per germline. CDR3 DNA: TGTGCCAGCAGCCCCATAGCGCCTGGCACAGATACGCAGTATTTT. It specifies CASSPIAPGTDTQYF.

This clonotype was detected many times. This sequence joins TRBV7-9 and TRBJ1-5, with D unresolved. This CDR3 has 15 amino acids. Trimming shortened V by 5 bases and J by 2 bases, and 13 bases separated the two germline ends. Germline V gene data show CDR1 as SEHNR and CDR2 as FQNEAQ (reference sequence). CDR3 region: CASSVDIIGNQPQHF. Here the CDR3 DNA reads TGTGCCAGCAGCGTTGACATTATTGGCAATCAGCCCCAGCATTTT.

This clonotype occurred a few times. The chain uses TRBV19 and TRBJ1-2; possible D gene TRBD1, 5 bases. This CDR3 region has 14 residues. V shed 7 bases and J shed 8 bases, with 20 bases lying between them. Germline V CDR1 and CDR2: LNHDA, SQIVND (reference sequence). DNA of the CDR3: TGTGCCAGTAACCCGGACGGGGGTCAGAGCGGCTACACCTTC. Translating gives CASNPDGGQSGYTF.

The V gene is TRBV12-3 or TRBV12-4, the J gene TRBJ1-2; D is perhaps TRBD1 (6 bases). Trimming pared 5 bases from V and 7 bases from J, leaving 14 bases between. The CDR3 runs 13 residues. CDR3 nucleotide sequence: TGTGCCAGCAGTCCCAGGACAGCGGCTGGCTACACCTTC. Protein product: CASSPRTAAGYTF.

There are a few counts of this clonotype. J is TRBJ2-7 and V is TRBV7-9; possible D gene TRBD1, 6 bases. Germline loops: CDR1 SEHNR, CDR2 FQNEAQ (reference sequence). V was cut by 3 bases and J by 3 bases, with 15 bases left in between. The CDR3 has 15 amino acids. CDR3 in DNA: TGTGCCAGCAGCTTCGAAGGACAGACGTACTACGAGCAGTACTTC. This gives the protein CASSFEGQTYYEQYF.